These 27 T cell receptor beta chains were sequenced from one sample in a study of control samples from healthy donors and cancer patients. The method was immunoSEQ multiplex PCR; TCRdb's version includes in-frame clones alone and lacks a portion of them. The table shows about 410,000 clones, with 75% to 95% occurring only once. The sample comprised PBMCs. Every receptor here comes from a middle-aged man with head and neck cancer.

The V and J genes are TRBV6-5 and TRBJ2-1; 15 positions agree with TRBD2. Germline lookup yields CDR1 MNHEY and CDR2 SVGAGI. The trim removed 7 bases at V and 9 bases at J, leaving 7 bases unmatched. This CDR3 is built from 15 residues. DNA for the CDR3: TGTGCCAGCATAACGGGACTAGCGGGAGGAAGTGAGCAGTTCTTC. It yields the protein CASITGLAGGSEQFF.

The chain combines TRBV6-6 with TRBJ1-1, with D hard to call. Trimming removed 2 bases at V and 3 bases at J, with 7 bases between. There are 13 residues in the CDR3. Germline assignment: CDR1 MNHNY and CDR2 SVGAGI (reference sequence). This chain's CDR3 is CASSYGRDTEAFF. The DNA of the CDR3 is TGTGCCAGCAGTTACGGTAGGGACACTGAAGCTTTCTTT.

V is TRBV27 and J is TRBJ2-3; TRBD2 aligns across 9 bases. Losses at the gene ends were 5 bases for V and 7 bases for J; bases not matched to a gene: 4. Germline V gene data show CDR1 as MNHEY and CDR2 as SMNVEV (reference sequence). This CDR3 region has 13 residues. The CDR3 coding sequence is TGTGCCAGCAGTACGACTAGCGGATATACGCAGTATTTT. Translated: CASSTTSGYTQYF.

On this clone itself: Other DNA sequences within the sample encode an identical CDR3. The V gene is TRBV3-1 (or the pseudogene TRBV3-2), the J gene TRBJ1-1; tentative D call: TRBD1 (5 bases). The ends were cut back, 0 bases at V and 1 base at J, with 6 bases in the middle. CDR1 and CDR2 from the germline V gene are LGHDT and YNNKEL (reference sequence). The CDR3 runs 14 residues. For the CDR3, the DNA is TGTGCCAGCAGCCAAGAGACAGAGAACACTGAAGCTTTCTTT. This translates into CASSQETENTEAFF.

The chain carries TRBV30 and TRBJ1-1; a possible D gene is TRBD1 (5 bases). Trimming stripped 8 bases from V and 2 bases from J, with 9 bases between. This CDR3 is 11 amino acids long. Germline V lookup: CDR1 GTSNPN, CDR2 SVGIG (reference sequence). The chain's CDR3 is CAGQGNTEAFF. The CDR3 DNA is TGTGCCGGCCAGGGAAACACTGAAGCTTTCTTT.

This chain connects TRBV24-1 to TRBJ2-3, with TRBD2 matching 11 bases. The CDR3 extends over 17 amino acids. J lost 9 bases, V lost 4 bases, and 14 bases had no gene match. The germline gives CDR1 KGHDR, CDR2 SFDVKD. The CDR3 DNA reads as TGTGCCACCAGTGACGCCGCCCCTAGCGGGGGGCCGGGCACGCAGTATTTT. This translates into CATSDAAPSGGPGTQYF.

The J gene is TRBJ1-3, the V gene TRBV3-1 (or the pseudogene TRBV3-2); D is unclear. The CDR3 contains 12 residues. The V gene's germline CDR1 is LGHDT and CDR2 YNNKEL (reference sequence). Trimming took 0 bases from V and 5 from J, leaving 2 bases between them. CDR3 amino acids: CASSQERNTIYF. CDR3 DNA: TGTGCCAGCAGCCAAGAACGAAACACCATATATTTT.

The chain joins TRBV7-9 to TRBJ2-5; D call uncertain. The CDR3 consists of 11 residues. CDR1 is SEHNR and CDR2 is FQNEAQ in the germline V gene (reference sequence). V was clipped by 4 bases and J by 3 bases, with 3 bases between them. CDR3 amino acids: CASSSEETQYF. CDR3 bases: TGTGCCAGCAGCTCAGAAGAGACCCAGTACTTC. Full variable domain (remainder filled in from reference TRBV7-9 and TRBJ2-5): DTGVSQNPRHKITKRGQNVTFRCDPISEHNRLYWYRQTLGQGPEFLTYFQNEAQLEKSRLLSDRFSAERPKGSFSTLEIQRTEQGDSAMYLCASSSEETQYFGPGTRLLVL.

The V call is TRBV9, the J call TRBJ2-2, with 7 positions matching TRBD2. The CDR3 runs to 15 residues. After removal of 2 bases from V and 5 bases from J, the junction contained 6 bases not matched to a gene. CDR1 SGDLS and CDR2 YYNGEE come from the germline V gene. The CDR3 bases are TGTGCCAGCAGCGTTACCATCGGGGGGACCGGGGAGCTGTTTTTT. It specifies CASSVTIGGTGELFF.

The gene calls are TRBV10-3 and TRBJ2-5; tentatively, D is TRBD2 (5 bases). The length of the CDR3 is 15 residues. The germline V gene encodes CDR1 ENHRY and CDR2 SYGVKD. V lost 0 bases and J lost 5, with 13 bases in between. CDR3 in amino acids: CAISESTGNGETQYF. The CDR3 nucleotides read TGTGCCATCAGTGAGTCGACCGGGAATGGGGAGACCCAGTACTTC.

The rearrangement uses TRBV10-3 and TRBJ2-2; no clear D. Deletions cut 0 bases from V and 2 bases from J, with 10 bases between. The CDR3 loop spans 16 amino acids. CDR1 and CDR2 (germline): ENHRY, SYGVKD. The CDR3 region is CAISESFVANTGELFF. In DNA, the CDR3 is TGTGCCATCAGTGAGTCGTTTGTGGCAAACACCGGGGAGCTGTTTTTT.

The V gene is TRBV5-1, the J gene TRBJ1-2, with D tentatively TRBD1 (5 bases). Trimming pared 4 bases from V and 2 bases from J, leaving 12 bases between. The CDR3 has 14 residues. Germline V lookup: CDR1 SGHRS, CDR2 YFSETQ. In DNA, the CDR3 is TGCGCCAGCAGCGGGGGACTACTCAACTATGGCTACACCTTC. It is translated as CASSGGLLNYGYTF.

This chain connects TRBV7-2 to TRBJ1-2, with D possibly TRBD1 on 6 matching bases. The CDR3 consists of 14 residues. Per germline, CDR1 SGHTA and CDR2 FQGNSA. The V gene lost 6 bases and the J gene lost 5 bases, with 16 bases spanning the gap. The chain's CDR3 is CASSPRQAPYGYTF. The CDR3, as DNA: TGTGCCAGCAGTCCAAGACAGGCCCCTTATGGCTACACCTTC.

The chain couples TRBV19 to TRBJ2-7; D might be TRBD2 (6 bases). The ends were cut back, 6 bases at V and 4 bases at J, with 19 bases in the middle. This CDR3 is 15 amino acids long. Germline V CDR1 and CDR2: LNHDA, SQIVND (reference sequence). The CDR3 is CASSLGWGLTYEQYF. CDR3 bases: TGTGCCAGTAGCCTGGGGTGGGGACTGACTTACGAGCAGTACTTC.

This sequence joins TRBV6-4 and TRBJ2-1; the D gene is possibly TRBD2 (5 bases). The V end was cut by 0 bases, the J end by 0 bases, with 6 bases between. Germline V gene sequence: CDR1 MRHNA, CDR2 SNTAGT. The CDR3 is made up of 15 amino acids. The CDR3 DNA reads TGTGCCAGCAGTGACTCGGGAGTCTCCTACAATGAGCAGTTCTTC. This translates into CASSDSGVSYNEQFF.

J is TRBJ1-6 and V is TRBV19, with D uncertain. Trimming removed 3 bases from V and 7 bases from J, with 13 bases in between. This CDR3 spans 15 amino acids. The germline CDR1 and CDR2 sequences are LNHDA and SQIVND (reference sequence). CDR3 in DNA: TGTGCCAGTAGTATTGGGTGGATCGAGAATTCACCCCTCCACTTT. As protein: CASSIGWIENSPLHF.

This chain joins TRBV25-1 and TRBJ1-4; tentatively, D is TRBD1 (5 bases). CDR3 length equals 16 residues. Looked up from germline, CDR1 is MGHDK and CDR2 is SYGVNS. V lost 5 bases and J 0 bases, leaving 13 bases between the germline ends. The CDR3 protein is CASSPRQIATNEKLFF. CDR3 nucleotides: TGTGCCAGCAGTCCCAGACAGATTGCAACTAATGAAAAACTGTTTTTT.

The chain joins TRBV21-1 to TRBJ2-2; the table's TRBD1 call for D was not verified on the DNA. TRBV21-1 is a pseudogene locus. The CDR3 spans 14 residues. The CDR3 loop reads CASSNRDRAGELFF. The CDR3 nucleotides read TGTGCCAGCAGCAACCGGGACAGGGCCGGGGAGCTGTTTTTT.

The chain combines TRBV5-1 with TRBJ2-1; 7 bases are a match to TRBD2. The CDR3 spans 17 residues. Trimming cost V 4 bases and J 0 bases; bases outside gene matches: 10. The germline V gene has CDR1 SGHRS and CDR2 YFSETQ. The CDR3 loop is CASSPFVGGSSYNEQFF. In DNA, the CDR3 is TGCGCCAGCAGCCCATTCGTGGGCGGGAGCTCCTACAATGAGCAGTTCTTC.

The chain recombines TRBV19 with TRBJ1-1; 9 bases are shared with TRBD1. In germline, CDR1 is LNHDA, CDR2 SQIVND (reference sequence). CDR3 length: 16 residues. Trimming at V came to 3 bases and at J to 6 bases, leaving 11 bases not matched to a gene. For the CDR3, the DNA is TGTGCCAGTAGTATGAGATGGGGGACAGGGCTCCCTGAAGCTTTCTTT. It codes for CASSMRWGTGLPEAFF.

This clone occurred once. The chain joins TRBV6-1 to TRBJ2-7, with 9 bases lining up with TRBD1. Germline CDR1 is MNHNS and CDR2 is SASEGT. V shed 3 bases and J 0 bases; nucleotides not matched to a gene: 9. The length of the CDR3 is 17 residues. Written as DNA, the CDR3 is TGTGCCAGCAGTGACAAACTCGGGACAGGGTTCTCCTACGAGCAGTACTTC. Amino acid sequence: CASSDKLGTGFSYEQYF.

The gene calls are TRBV5-4 and TRBJ1-1; the match to TRBD1 covers 8 bases. In germline, CDR1 is SGHNT, CDR2 YYREEE (reference sequence). V shed 3 bases and J 0 bases; nucleotides not matched to a gene: 10. CDR3 length: 17 residues. CDR3 region: CASSSLGQGHMNTEAFF. The CDR3 region has the DNA TGTGCCAGCAGCTCCCTTGGACAGGGACACATGAACACTGAAGCTTTCTTT.

On this clone: The junction departs from germline at one end; a sequencing error may be responsible. J is TRBJ2-7 and V is TRBV7-6; D is possibly TRBD2 (5 bases). CDR1 and CDR2 from the germline V gene are SGHVS and FNYEAQ. This CDR3 has 13 residues. The CDR3 loop is CASSLRHGGPLRF. Here the CDR3 DNA reads TGTGCCAGCAGCTTAAGGCACGGCGGGCCCCTCCGCTTC.

The chain joins TRBV14 to TRBJ2-5, with 7 positions matching TRBD1. The CDR3 totals 15 residues. Trimming at V came to 2 bases and at J to 5 bases, leaving 8 bases not matched to a gene. CDR1 is SGHDN and CDR2 is FVKESK in the germline V gene. In DNA, the CDR3 is TGTGCCAGCAGCCAAATAGGGGGCATTATGGAGACCCAGTACTTC. It codes for CASSQIGGIMETQYF. The full variable domain, its missing parts supplied by reference TRBV14 and TRBJ2-5, is EAGVTQFPSHSVIEKGQTVTLRCDPISGHDNLYWYRRVMGKEIKFLLHFVKESKQDESGMPNNRFLAERTGGTYSTLKVQPAELEDSGVYFCASSQIGGIMETQYFGPGTRLLVL.

The chain links TRBV27 to TRBJ2-1; 8 positions match TRBD2. J lost 5 bases, V lost 7 bases, and 10 bases had no gene match. This CDR3 has 15 amino acids. From germline, CDR1 is MNHEY and CDR2 SMNVEV (reference sequence). CDR3 residues: CASTGGGLGHNEQFF. The CDR3 region has the DNA TGTGCCAGCACTGGCGGGGGGCTTGGTCACAATGAGCAGTTCTTC.

This chain connects TRBV7-3 to TRBJ2-2; D not certain. There are 16 residues in the CDR3. Germline CDR1 SGHTA, CDR2 FQGTGA. Between the trimmed V and J ends, which lost 3 bases and 7 bases, there was a span of 18 bases. The CDR3 sequence: CASSFENAATGGELFF. CDR3 nucleotide sequence: TGTGCCAGCAGCTTCGAAAACGCCGCTACTGGCGGGGAGCTGTTTTTT.

V and J are TRBV4-2 and TRBJ1-4; D gene unclear. Trimming removed 0 bases at V and 5 bases at J, with 10 bases between. Germline-derived CDR1 and CDR2 are LGHNA and YNFKEQ. The CDR3 contains 15 residues. CDR3 DNA sequence: TGTGCCAGCAGCCAAGAAATTGGCTTAAATGAAAAACTGTTTTTT. Translation: CASSQEIGLNEKLFF.